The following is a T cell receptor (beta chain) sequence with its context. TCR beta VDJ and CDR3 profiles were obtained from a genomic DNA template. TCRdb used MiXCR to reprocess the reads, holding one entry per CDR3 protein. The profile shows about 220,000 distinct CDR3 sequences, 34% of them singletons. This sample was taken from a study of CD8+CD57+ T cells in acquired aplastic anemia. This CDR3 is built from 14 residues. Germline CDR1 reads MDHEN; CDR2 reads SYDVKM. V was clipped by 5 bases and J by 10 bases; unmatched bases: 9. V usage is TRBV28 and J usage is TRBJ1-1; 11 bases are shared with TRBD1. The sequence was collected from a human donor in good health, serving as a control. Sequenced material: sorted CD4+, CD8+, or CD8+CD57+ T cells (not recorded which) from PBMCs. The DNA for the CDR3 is TGTGCCAGCAGTCGGGGACAGGGGGGCGCCGGAGCTTTCTTT. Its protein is CASSRGQGGAGAFF.